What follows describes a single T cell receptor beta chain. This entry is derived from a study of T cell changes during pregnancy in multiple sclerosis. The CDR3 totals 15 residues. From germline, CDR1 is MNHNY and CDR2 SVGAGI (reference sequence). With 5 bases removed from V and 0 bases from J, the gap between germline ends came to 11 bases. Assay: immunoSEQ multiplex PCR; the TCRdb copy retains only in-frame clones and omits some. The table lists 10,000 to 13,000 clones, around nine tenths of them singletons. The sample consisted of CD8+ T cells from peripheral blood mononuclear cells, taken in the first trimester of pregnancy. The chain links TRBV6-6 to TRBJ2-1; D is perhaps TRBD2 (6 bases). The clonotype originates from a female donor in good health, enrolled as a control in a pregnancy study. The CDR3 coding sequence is TGTGCCAGCAGTGGAGGGCAGAGCTCCTACAATGAGCAGTTCTTC. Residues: CASSGGQSSYNEQFF.